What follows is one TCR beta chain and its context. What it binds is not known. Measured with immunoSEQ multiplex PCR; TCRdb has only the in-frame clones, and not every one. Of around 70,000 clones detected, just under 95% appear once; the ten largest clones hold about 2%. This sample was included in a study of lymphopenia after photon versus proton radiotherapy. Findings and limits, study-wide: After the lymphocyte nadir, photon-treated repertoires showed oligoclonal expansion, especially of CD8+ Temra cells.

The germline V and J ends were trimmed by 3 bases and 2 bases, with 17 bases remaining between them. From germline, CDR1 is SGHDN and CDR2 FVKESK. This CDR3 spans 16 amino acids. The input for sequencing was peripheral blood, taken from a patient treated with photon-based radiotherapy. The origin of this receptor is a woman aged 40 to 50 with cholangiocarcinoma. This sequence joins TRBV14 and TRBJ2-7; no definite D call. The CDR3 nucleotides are TGTGCCAGCAGCCAGTTGGTAGAACAGAGACCCTACGAGCAGTACTTC. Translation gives CASSQLVEQRPYEQYF.